This is a list of T cell receptor beta chains from one sample in a study of blood T cell repertoires in COVID-19. Generated by immunoSEQ multiplex PCR, the TCRdb table keeps only in-frame clones and is missing some. The table shows around 120,000 clones, with about 88% occurring only once. The sample taken for sequencing was peripheral blood. Every receptor here comes from a man in his sixties with COVID-19, enrolled during active disease. Both conserved end residues are part of each CDR3. D genes are given only for firm matches. Not all rows give a size; the values are once, few, many and, for expanded clones, a class.

D: .; V: TRBV6-5; size: few; J: TRBJ2-7; CDR3: CASRSTQGYEQYF; DNA: TGTGCCAGCAGATCTACACAGGGCTACGAGCAGTACTTC
D: .; V: TRBV30; size: .; J: TRBJ2-1; CDR3: CAWSDDQDEQFF; DNA: TGTGCCTGGAGTGATGACCAGGATGAGCAGTTCTTC
D: .; V: TRBV11-2; size: .; J: TRBJ2-5; CDR3: CASSLGGVSETQYF; DNA: TGTGCCAGCAGCTTAGGGGGAGTGTCGGAGACCCAGTACTTC
D: .; V: TRBV3-1/TRBV3-2; size: .; J: TRBJ2-2; CDR3: CASSQARRGLTGELFF; DNA: TGTGCCAGCAGCCAAGCTCGGAGGGGGCTCACCGGGGAGCTGTTTTTT
D: .; V: TRBV6-4; size: .; J: TRBJ2-3; CDR3: CASSLLGVPSTDTQYF; DNA: TGTGCCAGCAGTCTACTGGGAGTTCCTAGCACAGATACGCAGTATTTT
D: TRBD2; V: TRBV4-3; size: .; J: TRBJ2-1; CDR3: CASSQVASGSSYNEQFF; DNA: TGCGCCAGCAGCCAAGTGGCTAGCGGGAGTTCTTACAATGAGCAGTTCTTC
D: .; V: TRBV5-4; size: .; J: TRBJ2-3; CDR3: CASSLDLGRTDTQYF; DNA: TGTGCCAGCAGCTTGGATTTAGGGAGGACAGATACGCAGTATTTT
D: TRBD1; V: TRBV6-5; size: .; J: TRBJ2-1; CDR3: CASTPQGTSYNEQFF; DNA: TGTGCCAGCACCCCACAGGGGACCTCCTACAATGAGCAGTTCTTC
D: .; V: TRBV9; size: .; J: TRBJ2-2; CDR3: CASATVNTGELFF; DNA: TGTGCCAGCGCGACAGTTAATACCGGGGAGCTGTTTTTT
D: .; V: TRBV29-1; size: .; J: TRBJ1-5; CDR3: CSVGGGGLQPQHF; DNA: TGCAGCGTTGGAGGGGGGGGACTTCAGCCCCAGCATTTT
D: .; V: TRBV7-2; size: .; J: TRBJ2-7; CDR3: CASSRGPSDEQYF; DNA: TGTGCCAGCAGCCGCGGGCCGAGCGACGAGCAGTACTTC
D: TRBD1; V: TRBV28; size: few; J: TRBJ2-7; CDR3: CASSLRGLVFLEQYF; DNA: TGTGCCAGCAGTTTAAGGGGGCTAGTATTCCTCGAGCAGTACTTC
D: .; V: TRBV19; size: .; J: TRBJ2-7; CDR3: CASSATVTYEQYF; DNA: TGTGCCAGTAGTGCTACTGTTACCTACGAGCAGTACTTC
D: .; V: TRBV4-2; size: .; J: TRBJ2-5; CDR3: CASSQGGQQETQYF; DNA: TGTGCCAGCAGCCAAGGGGGACAACAAGAGACCCAGTACTTC
D: TRBD2; V: TRBV4-2; size: .; J: TRBJ2-7; CDR3: CASSQELGTSGPSSYEQYF; DNA: TGTGCCAGCAGCCAAGAGTTGGGTACTAGCGGACCGAGCTCCTACGAGCAGTACTTC
D: .; V: TRBV2; size: once; J: TRBJ2-3; CDR3: CASSELIKSTDTQYF; DNA: TGTGCCAGCAGTGAGTTAATAAAAAGCACAGATACGCAGTATTTT
D: .; V: TRBV12-3/TRBV12-4; size: .; J: TRBJ1-6; CDR3: CASRFDNSPLHF; DNA: TGTGCCAGCAGATTCGATAATTCACCCCTCCACTTT
D: .; V: TRBV19; size: .; J: TRBJ1-2; CDR3: CASSLDTGSINYGYTF; DNA: TGTGCCAGTAGTCTAGATACAGGGTCTATCAACTATGGCTACACCTTC
D: .; V: TRBV27; size: .; J: TRBJ2-1; CDR3: CASSLGSEQFF; DNA: TGTGCCAGCAGTTTAGGTAGTGAGCAGTTCTTC
D: .; V: TRBV5-1; size: .; J: TRBJ2-7; CDR3: CASSPTGLYEQYF; DNA: TGCGCCAGCAGCCCCACAGGGCTCTACGAGCAGTACTTC
D: .; V: TRBV6-5; size: .; J: TRBJ1-2; CDR3: CASAGLYGYTF; DNA: TGTGCCAGCGCAGGGCTCTATGGCTACACCTTC
D: TRBD1; V: TRBV5-6; size: .; J: TRBJ2-4; CDR3: CASRGGTGLNIQYF; DNA: TGTGCCAGCAGAGGCGGGACAGGGCTAAACATTCAGTACTTC
D: .; V: TRBV4-1; size: few; J: TRBJ2-7; CDR3: CASSQVGPVYEQYF; DNA: TGCGCCAGCAGCCAAGTTGGGCCGGTCTACGAGCAGTACTTC
D: .; V: TRBV6-2/TRBV6-3; size: .; J: TRBJ1-2; CDR3: CASSYGSIYYGYTF; DNA: TGTGCCAGCAGTTACGGGAGCATCTACTATGGCTACACCTTC
D: .; V: TRBV6-5; size: .; J: TRBJ1-1; CDR3: CASSRDSNTEAFF; DNA: TGTGCCAGCAGCCGTGACTCGAACACTGAAGCTTTCTTT